This TCR beta chain comes out of a study of shared clonotypes between healthy human individuals. General observations from the study: Sequencing depth was predicted to influence how clonotypes are shared among donors.

The protocol was immunoSEQ multiplex PCR, while the TCRdb copy is restricted to in-frame clones and leaves out a portion. Here the sample spans some 2.1 million clones, about 95% being singletons. With regard to this clone: What it recognizes is unknown.

The naive CD8 subset, CD45RO-negative cells positively selected for CCR7, excluded terminally differentiated effector memory CD45RA+ cells. Looked up from germline, CDR1 is SGHRS and CDR2 is YFSETQ. The CDR3 is made up of 19 amino acids. Losses at the gene ends were 1 base for V and 3 bases for J; bases not matched to a gene: 15. This rearrangement joins TRBV5-1 to TRBJ2-3; 9 bases are a match to TRBD2. This TCR was sampled from a man aged 18 to 30 in good health. The specimen sequenced was naive CD8+ T cells sorted from blood. CDR3 residues: CASSLIPRGGTPTTDTQYF. CDR3 bases: TGCGCCAGCAGCTTGATTCCGCGGGGGGGCACGCCGACTACAGATACGCAGTATTTT. Full variable domain (rest looked up from reference TRBV5-1 and TRBJ2-3): KAGVTQTPRYLIKTRGQQVTLSCSPISGHRSVSWYQQTPGQGLQFLFEYFSETQRNKGNFPGRFSGRQFSNSRSEMNVSTLELGDSALYLCASSLIPRGGTPTTDTQYFGPGTRLTVL.